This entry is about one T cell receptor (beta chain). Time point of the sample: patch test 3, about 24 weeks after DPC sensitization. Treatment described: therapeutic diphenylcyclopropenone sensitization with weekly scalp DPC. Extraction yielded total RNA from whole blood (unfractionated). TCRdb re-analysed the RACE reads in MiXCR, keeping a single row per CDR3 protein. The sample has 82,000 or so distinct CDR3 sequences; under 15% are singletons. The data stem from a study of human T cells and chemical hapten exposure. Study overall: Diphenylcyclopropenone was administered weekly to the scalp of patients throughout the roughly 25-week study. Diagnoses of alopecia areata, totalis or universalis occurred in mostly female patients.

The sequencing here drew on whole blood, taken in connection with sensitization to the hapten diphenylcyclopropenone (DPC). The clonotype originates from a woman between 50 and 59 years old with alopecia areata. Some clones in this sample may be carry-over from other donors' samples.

The CDR3 loop reads CASSLGGKYQETQYF. CDR3 DNA: TGCGCCAGCAGCTTGGGCGGGAAGTACCAAGAGACCCAGTACTTC. The chain employs TRBV5-1 and TRBJ2-5; possible D gene TRBD2, 6 bases. CDR1 SGHRS and CDR2 YFSETQ come from the germline V gene. With 0 bases removed from V and 0 bases from J, the gap between germline ends came to 9 bases. CDR3 length equals 15 residues.